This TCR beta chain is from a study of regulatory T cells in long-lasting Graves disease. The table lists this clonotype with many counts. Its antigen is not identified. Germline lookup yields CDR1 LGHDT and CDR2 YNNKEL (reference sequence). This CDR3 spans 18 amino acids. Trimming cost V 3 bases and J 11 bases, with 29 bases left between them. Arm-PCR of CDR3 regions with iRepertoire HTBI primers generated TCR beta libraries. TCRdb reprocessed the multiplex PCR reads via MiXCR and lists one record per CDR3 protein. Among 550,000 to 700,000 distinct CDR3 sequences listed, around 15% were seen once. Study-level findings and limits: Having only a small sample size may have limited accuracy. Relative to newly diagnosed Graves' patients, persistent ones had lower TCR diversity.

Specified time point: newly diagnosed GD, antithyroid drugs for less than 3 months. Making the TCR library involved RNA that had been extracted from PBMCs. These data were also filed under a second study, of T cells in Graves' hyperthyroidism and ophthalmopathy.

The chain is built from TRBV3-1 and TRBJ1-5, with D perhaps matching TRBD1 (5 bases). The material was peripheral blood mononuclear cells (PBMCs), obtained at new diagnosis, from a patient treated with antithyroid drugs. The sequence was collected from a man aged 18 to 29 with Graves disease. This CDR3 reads CASSQVLIREGSRQTQHF. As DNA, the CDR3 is TGTGCCAGCAGCCAGGTTCTCATCAGGGAGGGGTCCCGTCAAACCCAGCATTTT.